A single T cell receptor beta chain is shown here with its context. The data were taken from a study of blood T cell repertoires in COVID-19. The CDR3 sequence is 13 residues long. V lost 6 bases and J lost 3, with 9 bases in between. CDR1 is LNHDA, CDR2 SQIVND, per germline (reference sequence). TCRdb keeps only in-frame clones here, not all; method: immunoSEQ multiplex PCR. The sample includes about 220,000 clones, 86% of them seen just once. This TCR was recovered from a woman between 40 and 55 years old with acute COVID-19. Sequenced sample: PBMCs or T cells enriched from blood (not recorded which). The chain couples TRBV19 to TRBJ2-1; possible D gene TRBD1, 6 bases. Written as DNA, the CDR3 is TGTGCCAGTAGGGACAGAAACTACAATGAGCAGTTCTTC. It is translated as CASRDRNYNEQFF. Looking up the rest from reference TRBV19 and TRBJ2-1 gives the full variable domain: DGGITQSPKYLFRKEGQNVTLSCEQNLNHDAMYWYRQDPGQGLRLIYYSQIVNDFQKGDIAEGYSVSREKKESFPLTVTSAQKNPTAFYLCASRDRNYNEQFFGPGTRLTVL.